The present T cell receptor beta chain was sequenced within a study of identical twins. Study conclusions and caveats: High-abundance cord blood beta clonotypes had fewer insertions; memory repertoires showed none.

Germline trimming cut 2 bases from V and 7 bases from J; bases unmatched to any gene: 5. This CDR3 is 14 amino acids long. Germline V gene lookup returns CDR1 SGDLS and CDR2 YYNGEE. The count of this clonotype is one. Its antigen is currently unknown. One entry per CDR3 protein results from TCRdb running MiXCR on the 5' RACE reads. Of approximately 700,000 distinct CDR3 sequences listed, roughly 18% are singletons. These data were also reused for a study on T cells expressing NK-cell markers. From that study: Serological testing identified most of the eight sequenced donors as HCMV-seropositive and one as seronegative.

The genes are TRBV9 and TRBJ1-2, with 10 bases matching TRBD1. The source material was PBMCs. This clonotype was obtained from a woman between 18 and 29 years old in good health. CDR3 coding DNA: TGTGCCAGCAGCGTCCGGGACAGGGGCGTTGGCTACACCTTC. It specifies CASSVRDRGVGYTF.